These T cell receptor beta chains were read from a single sample in a study of blood T cell repertoires in COVID-19. This table comes from immunoSEQ multiplex PCR, and its TCRdb copy is limited to in-frame clones, with some not included. The sample shows over 250,000 clones, roughly nine tenths of them seen only once. The sample taken for sequencing was peripheral blood. The receptors originated from a man aged 50-59 years with acute or convalescent COVID-19. The CDR3 runs from the conserved cysteine through the conserved F or W. A D gene is named only where the DNA matches it firmly. Size values are once, few and many counts, or a class for expanded clones, and some rows have none.

TRBJ1-2 TRBV10-3 . TRBD1 TGTGCCATCAGCCCGACAGGGGAGAATGGCTACACCTTC CAISPTGENGYTF
TRBJ2-3 TRBV2 . TRBD2 TGTGCCACTCCCCTCGGAACGGGGGGGCGTTATACGCAGTATTTT CATPLGTGGRYTQYF
TRBJ2-6 TRBV6-5 . . TGTGCCAGCAGCCGCAGACAGGCTGGGGCCAACGTCCTGACTTTC CASSRRQAGANVLTF
TRBJ2-2 TRBV5-1 . TRBD1 TGCGCCAGCAGCCCCCAGGGGGTCACCGGGGAGCTGTTTTTT CASSPQGVTGELFF
TRBJ1-2 TRBV15 . . TGTGCCACCAGCAGAGATTCTGCCGGGACTAATTATGGCTACACCTTC CATSRDSAGTNYGYTF
TRBJ1-2 TRBV28 . TRBD1 TGTGCCAGCAGTGCCGGAGGACAGGGTACAGTCGGGGGCTACACCTTC CASSAGGQGTVGGYTF
TRBJ2-1 TRBV3-1/TRBV3-2 once TRBD1 TGTGCCAGCAGCCGCGGGACAGGGTTAAGCGGGCAGTTCTTC CASSRGTGLSGQFF
TRBJ2-7 TRBV18 . TRBD1 TGTGCCAGCTCACAGACAGGGGGCCCCTACGAGCAGTACTTC CASSQTGGPYEQYF
TRBJ1-1 TRBV2 . TRBD1 TGTGCCAGCAGGAGGACAGGGGCTGAAGCTTTCTTT CASRRTGAEAFF
TRBJ2-5 TRBV5-4 . TRBD2 TGTGCCAGCAGCTTGCAGTCGGGGGGGGGAGAGACCCAGTACTTC CASSLQSGGGETQYF
TRBJ2-7 TRBV5-4 . TRBD1 TGTGCCAGCAGCGCCTTGACAGGGTCTGGAGGCGAGCAGTACTTC CASSALTGSGGEQYF
TRBJ1-2 TRBV2 . TRBD1 TGTGCCAGCAGTAAAGAATCGGGACAGCGCTACACCTTC CASSKESGQRYTF
TRBJ1-5 TRBV19 . . TGTGCCAGTAGTATGGGAGGAGTGGGGAATCAGCCCCAGCATTTT CASSMGGVGNQPQHF
TRBJ1-2 TRBV4-1 . . TGCGCCAGCAGCCCACCTTCGGACAGCTATGGCTACACCTTC CASSPPSDSYGYTF
TRBJ2-5 TRBV9 few . TGTGCCAGCAGCGTAGGGGGGCTGTCTCAAGAGACCCAGTACTTC CASSVGGLSQETQYF
TRBJ1-2 TRBV30 . TRBD1 TGTGCCTGGACGAGACAGGGGGTCTATGGCTACACCTTC CAWTRQGVYGYTF
TRBJ2-6 TRBV7-3 . . TGTGCCAGCAGCTCCCCACACAGGGATAAAGCCAACGTCCTGACTTTC CASSSPHRDKANVLTF
TRBJ2-7 TRBV2 . TRBD2 TGTGCCAGCAGTGACTTGGCGGGGGGAATCGAGCAGTACTTC CASSDLAGGIEQYF
TRBJ2-1 TRBV3-1/TRBV3-2 . TRBD1 TGTGCCAGCAGCCCTGGGACAGGGTGGAATGAGCAGTTCTTC CASSPGTGWNEQFF
TRBJ2-7 TRBV6-5 . TRBD1 TGTGCCAGCAGTTACGAGACAGGGGGAGGGTACGAGCAGTACTTC CASSYETGGGYEQYF
TRBJ2-7 TRBV7-9 few TRBD1 TGTGCCAGCAGCCGACGGAGGGACAGGGGCTCCTACGAGCAGTACTTC CASSRRRDRGSYEQYF
TRBJ2-5 TRBV12-5 . TRBD1 TGTGCTAGTGGGGGGGGACAGGGTCTGCAGACCCAGTACTTC CASGGGQGLQTQYF
TRBJ1-2 TRBV11-2 . TRBD1 TGTGCCAGCAGCCCCTTACAGGGGGCGCTGGGCTACACCTTC CASSPLQGALGYTF